One and the same sample provided the 27 T cell receptor beta chains below, sequenced in a study of blood T cell repertoires in COVID-19. Assay used: immunoSEQ multiplex PCR; TCRdb lists only in-frame clones, some missing. The top ten hold over 4.5% of the sample, which has around 310,000 clones, over 70% seen once. Sequenced input: PBMCs or T cells enriched from blood (not recorded which). The receptors here all came from a man aged 30 to 39 who had recovered from COVID-19.

The chain couples TRBV18 to TRBJ2-1; 12 bases align to TRBD2. Germline CDR1 KGHSH, CDR2 LQKENI. The CDR3 spans 18 residues. With V trimmed by 3 bases and J by 6 bases, 12 bases remained unmatched. CDR3 DNA sequence: TGTGCCAGCTCACCTAAGACTAGCGGGGGAGCGGGGGGCAATGAGCAGTTCTTC. Amino acid sequence: CASSPKTSGGAGGNEQFF.

In its sample, this clone was seen once. The chain combines TRBV13 with TRBJ1-2; D perhaps matches TRBD1 (5 bases). Germline loops: CDR1 PRHDT, CDR2 FYEKMQ (reference sequence). The V end was cut by 5 bases, the J end by 8 bases, with 21 bases between. The CDR3 spans 15 residues. CDR3 region: CASSQSGLTIIGYTF. The CDR3, as DNA: TGTGCCAGCAGCCAATCGGGACTGACGATCATAGGCTACACCTTC.

V and J are TRBV7-8 and TRBJ2-2, with 10 positions matching TRBD2. CDR1 and CDR2 from the germline V gene are SGHVS and FQNEAQ. V was pared by 5 bases and J by 5 bases, with 11 bases of the junction left unmatched. The CDR3 contains 17 residues. CDR3 nucleotides: TGTGCCAGCAGCCGATGGCTAGCGGGGGTCGGGACCGGGGAGCTGTTTTTT. Translated, it gives CASSRWLAGVGTGELFF.

This clone was seen only a few times. The rearrangement joins TRBV2 to TRBJ1-3; D ambiguous. The V gene's germline CDR1 is SNHLY and CDR2 FYNNEI. Deletions cut 7 bases from V and 4 bases from J, with 11 bases between. The CDR3 has 13 amino acids. The CDR3, as DNA: TGTGCCAGCATATCAGTATCAGGAAACACCATATATTTT. Residues: CASISVSGNTIYF.

V usage is TRBV6-5 and J usage is TRBJ2-1; D is possibly TRBD2 (7 bases). Germline V gene sequence: CDR1 MNHEY, CDR2 SVGAGI. Trimming took off 4 bases at V and 1 base at J, with 14 bases between the two ends. This CDR3 region has 16 residues. The CDR3 protein is CASSFRGGRSYNEQFF. The CDR3 DNA follows: TGTGCCAGCAGTTTTCGCGGGGGCCGTTCCTACAATGAGCAGTTCTTC.

The chain combines TRBV9 with TRBJ1-2, with D perhaps TRBD1 (5 bases). The CDR3 spans 15 residues. Trimming removed 0 bases from V and 2 bases from J, with 11 bases in between. In germline, CDR1 is SGDLS, CDR2 YYNGEE. As DNA, the CDR3 is TGTGCCAGCAGCGTAGATTGGGGACTCAACTATGGCTACACCTTC. The encoded protein is CASSVDWGLNYGYTF.

J is TRBJ2-1 and V is TRBV9; D is possibly TRBD2 (5 bases). This CDR3 is 16 amino acids long. CDR1 is SGDLS, CDR2 YYNGEE, per germline. V was trimmed by 4 bases and J by 0 bases, leaving 14 bases between them. CDR3 DNA: TGTGCCAGCAGCCACCGTGGGGAGAGCTCCTACAATGAGCAGTTCTTC. Translated, it gives CASSHRGESSYNEQFF.

There are a few counts of this clone. This chain joins TRBV27 and TRBJ2-7; a possible D gene is TRBD1 (7 bases). The length of the CDR3 is 16 residues. Trimming took 8 bases from V and 4 from J, leaving 24 bases between them. Germline values: CDR1 MNHEY, CDR2 SMNVEV (reference sequence). DNA for the CDR3: TGTGCCAGCCGAAATACCCCAGGGGGTGGGGGGTACGAGCAGTACTTC. This translates into CASRNTPGGGGYEQYF.

This clone was seen just once. This sequence joins TRBV30 and TRBJ1-5, with D maybe TRBD1 (6 bases). Germline V gives CDR1 GTSNPN, CDR2 SVGIG (reference sequence). There are 14 residues in the CDR3. V lost 0 bases and J lost 6, with 12 bases in between. CDR3 amino acids: CAWSVFRGGQPQHF. The CDR3 nucleotides read TGTGCCTGGAGTGTTTTCAGGGGCGGTCAGCCCCAGCATTTT.

The V call is TRBV6-5, the J call TRBJ2-7, with 7 bases identical to TRBD2. From germline, CDR1 is MNHEY and CDR2 SVGAGI. CDR3 length equals 15 residues. Unmatched junction bases numbered 4, after V lost 0 bases and J lost 2 bases. The DNA for the CDR3 is TGTGCCAGCAGTTACTCGGCGGGGGAGACCTACGAGCAGTACTTC. Its translation is CASSYSAGETYEQYF.

This clone has only a few counts. The V and J genes are TRBV10-2 and TRBJ1-1; D might be TRBD1 (5 bases). The CDR3 covers 16 residues. Germline CDR1 is WSHSY and CDR2 is SAAADI. Trimming removed 3 bases at V and 2 bases at J, with 16 bases between. For the CDR3, the DNA is TGCGCCAGCAGTGATTGGGCAGGGAACGCCAACACTGAAGCTTTCTTT. Protein sequence: CASSDWAGNANTEAFF.

The chain uses TRBV5-1 and TRBJ1-4, with a tentative D call TRBD1 (6 bases). V was cut by 2 bases and J by 7 bases, with 15 bases left in between. The germline CDR1 and CDR2 sequences are SGHRS and YFSETQ. There are 15 residues in the CDR3. CDR3 amino acids: CASSFLRGVGEKLFF. CDR3 in DNA: TGCGCCAGCAGCTTCCTCAGGGGAGTCGGTGAAAAACTGTTTTTT.

The chain employs TRBV19 and TRBJ2-2, with D uncertain. Between the trimmed V and J ends, which lost 2 bases and 5 bases, there was a span of 15 bases. Germline V gene sequence: CDR1 LNHDA, CDR2 SQIVND (reference sequence). This CDR3 is 16 amino acids long. The CDR3 loop is CASSIISGAATGELFF. The CDR3 coding sequence is TGTGCCAGTAGTATAATAAGTGGCGCGGCTACCGGGGAGCTGTTTTTT.

The chain is built from TRBV5-1 and TRBJ2-3; 7 nucleotides match TRBD2. CDR3 size: 15 residues. Germline CDR1 reads SGHRS; CDR2 reads YFSETQ. The J segment lost 6 bases and the V segment lost 0 bases, leaving 7 bases of the junction unmatched. The CDR3 is CASSLGSAGVDTQYF. The CDR3 DNA is TGCGCCAGCAGCTTGGGGTCGGCGGGGGTCGATACGCAGTATTTT.

The gene calls are TRBV12-2 and TRBJ2-1; the D segment call TRBD2 is taken from the table without a DNA check. TRBV12-2 is shown as a pseudogene. There are 12 residues in the CDR3. The CDR3: CASRTGGEEQFF. For the CDR3, the DNA is TGTGCAAGTCGCACGGGTGGAGAGGAGCAGTTCTTC.

The chain links TRBV27 to TRBJ2-7; D possibly corresponds to TRBD1 (6 bases). This CDR3 comprises 14 residues. CDR1 and CDR2 (germline): MNHEY, SMNVEV (reference sequence). V was pared by 0 bases and J by 8 bases, with 14 bases between. The CDR3 region has the DNA TGTGCCAGCAGTTTATCGCGTTACAGGGATAAGCAGTACTTC. This sequence encodes CASSLSRYRDKQYF.

The rearrangement links TRBV7-9 to TRBJ2-1, with 16 bases fitting TRBD2. After removal of 5 bases from V and 5 bases from J, the junction contained 6 bases not matched to a gene. Germline CDR1 reads SEHNR; CDR2 reads FQNEAQ (reference sequence). CDR3 length: 17 residues. CDR3 in amino acids: CASSQPGLAGGHNEQFF. The CDR3 DNA sequence: TGTGCCAGCAGCCAGCCGGGACTAGCGGGGGGGCACAATGAGCAGTTCTTC.

V is TRBV12-5 and J is TRBJ1-3; TRBD1 aligns across 7 bases. The germline CDR1 and CDR2 sequences are LGHNT and FRNRAP. The CDR3 contains 14 residues. Trimming removed 6 bases from V and 2 bases from J; junction bases left unmatched: 4. The CDR3 DNA reads as TGTGCTAGTGGGTATCAGGGGGCTGGAAACACCATATATTTT. Residues: CASGYQGAGNTIYF.

The chain employs TRBV7-2 and TRBJ2-3; no clear D. The germline V and J ends were trimmed by 2 bases and 1 base, with 7 bases remaining between them. This CDR3 region has 14 residues. Germline V gene data show CDR1 as SGHTA and CDR2 as FQGNSA. The CDR3 here is CASSLFVGTDTQYF. CDR3 nucleotide sequence: TGTGCCAGCAGCTTATTCGTTGGCACAGATACGCAGTATTTT.

V is TRBV6-4 and J is TRBJ2-2, with 7 nucleotides matching TRBD1. The CDR3 extends over 14 amino acids. J lost 4 bases, V lost 6 bases, and 5 bases had no gene match. In germline, CDR1 is MRHNA, CDR2 SNTAGT. The CDR3 DNA follows: TGTGCCAGCAGACCAACAGGGGCCACCGGGGAGCTGTTTTTT. Translated, it gives CASRPTGATGELFF.

The J gene is TRBJ2-1, the V gene TRBV7-7; TRBD2 agrees at 9 bases. Germline V gives CDR1 SSHAT, CDR2 FNYEAQ (reference sequence). V lost 5 bases to trimming and J lost 7 bases; unmatched junction nucleotides: 9. This CDR3 has 15 amino acids. The CDR3 here is CASSHSGGSRNEQFF. CDR3 in DNA: TGTGCCAGCAGCCATAGCGGGGGCAGCAGGAATGAGCAGTTCTTC.

Remarks on this clone: Within the sample, other DNA sequences also encode this same CDR3. This chain links TRBV2 with TRBJ1-3; 10 bases fit TRBD1. V lost 5 bases to trimming and J lost 3 bases; unmatched junction nucleotides: 4. The CDR3 has 15 amino acids. The germline CDR1 and CDR2 sequences are SNHLY and FYNNEI. The CDR3 DNA is TGTGCCAGCAGTCGGGACAGGGGCGGTGGAAACACCATATATTTT. The encoded protein is CASSRDRGGGNTIYF.

This clone turned up a few times. This chain joins TRBV7-3 and TRBJ2-2; D is possibly TRBD2 (5 bases). CDR1 and CDR2 from the germline V gene are SGHTA and FQGTGA. The CDR3 contains 14 residues. V shed 2 bases and J shed 5 bases, with 9 bases lying between them. The CDR3 sequence is CASSLGSRTGELFF. The CDR3 nucleotides read TGTGCCAGCAGCTTAGGGAGCAGGACCGGGGAGCTGTTTTTT.

The chain employs TRBV12-3 or TRBV12-4 and TRBJ2-1, with 10 bases lining up with TRBD1. This CDR3 comprises 13 residues. Unmatched junction bases numbered 3, after V lost 6 bases and J lost 7 bases. This CDR3 is CASREGQGNEQFF. As DNA, the CDR3 is TGTGCCAGCAGGGAGGGACAGGGGAATGAGCAGTTCTTC.

This sequence joins TRBV2 and TRBJ2-7, with D possibly TRBD1 on 6 matching bases. This CDR3 comprises 13 residues. V was clipped by 7 bases and J by 3 bases, with 13 bases between them. Per germline, CDR1 SNHLY and CDR2 FYNNEI. The CDR3 region has the DNA TGTGCCAGCATGGTCCGGGACAACTACGAGCAGTACTTC. It specifies CASMVRDNYEQYF.

Concerning this clone: Other DNA sequences in the same sample also yield this CDR3. This CDR3 is CASSLGDRYNEQFF. The CDR3 coding sequence is TGCGCCAGCAGCTTGGGGGACAGATACAATGAGCAGTTCTTC. The rearrangement links TRBV5-1 to TRBJ2-1, with 7 bases lining up with TRBD1. The CDR3 extends over 14 amino acids. Germline values: CDR1 SGHRS, CDR2 YFSETQ. J lost 4 bases, V lost 0 bases, and 1 base had no gene match.

This clone was found once. V is TRBV7-9 and J is TRBJ1-4; 7 positions agree with TRBD1. With 10 bases clipped from V and 2 bases from J, the junction kept 16 bases outside the gene matches. The CDR3 runs to 17 residues. Germline values: CDR1 SEHNR, CDR2 FQNEAQ (reference sequence). The CDR3: CAIRLARQGLTNEKLFF. The CDR3 region has the DNA TGTGCCATCCGCCTGGCCCGACAGGGATTGACTAATGAAAAACTGTTTTTT. Full variable domain (rest looked up from reference TRBV7-9 and TRBJ1-4): DTGVSQNPRHKITKRGQNVTFRCDPISEHNRLYWYRQTLGQGPEFLTYFQNEAQLEKSRLLSDRFSAERPKGSFSTLEIQRTEQGDSAMYLCAIRLARQGLTNEKLFFGSGTQLSVL.